This TCR beta chain is drawn from a study of CD8 T cells in ankylosing spondylitis. Overall study results and limits: It was reported that disease-linked clones were significantly enriched in matched ankylosing spondylitis synovial fluid. Disease-linked clones proved CD8+ and comparatively uncommon in peripheral blood. There was a TCR beta motif, made of eight highly homologous variants, that appeared characteristic of ankylosing spondylitis blood. Past research had described some motif variants in reactive arthritis synovial fluid and blood.

The V gene's germline CDR1 is MNHEY and CDR2 SMNVEV (reference sequence). The CDR3 consists of 15 residues. V dropped 1 base and J dropped 5; count of bases not matched to a gene: 6. Regarding this clonotype: Antigen: not known.

Each TCR beta library was made by quantitative 5'-RACE that incorporated molecular barcodes. TCRdb reanalysed the 5' RACE reads using MiXCR and keeps one entry per CDR3 protein. The profile covers around 220,000 distinct CDR3 sequences, with around 19% appearing a single time and roughly 43% taken by the ten largest. This clonotype was obtained from a male donor with ankylosing spondylitis. The sequenced material came from blood, either unsorted or a sorted T cell fraction (not recorded which). J is TRBJ2-5 and V is TRBV27; TRBD1 agrees at 8 bases. CDR3 region: CASSLWQGAAETQYF. Here the CDR3 DNA reads TGTGCCAGCAGTTTATGGCAGGGGGCGGCGGAGACCCAGTACTTC.